Shown below are 18 T cell receptor beta chains from a single sample sequenced in a study of cytomegalovirus exposure and HLA in healthy donors. The PCR contained 60 Vbeta and 13 Jbeta primers. Sequenced by immunoSEQ multiplex PCR; TCRdb stores in-frame clones only, minus some. The sample contains about 160,000 clones, about three quarters of which appear only once. The sample consisted of PBMCs. These receptors were obtained from a man aged 35 to 55 in good health and CMV-seropositive.

This clone was seen only a few times. V usage is TRBV15 and J usage is TRBJ2-7; 7 nucleotides align to TRBD2. The V segment lost 10 bases and the J segment 12 bases; nucleotides outside the gene matches: 12. The CDR3 consists of 11 residues. The V gene's germline CDR1 is LNHNV and CDR2 YYDKDF (reference sequence). This CDR3 reads CANPGLQTLYF. The CDR3 DNA is TGTGCCAACCCGGGACTACAGACTCTGTACTTC.

As concerns this clone: Distinct nucleotide sequences in the sample also encode this CDR3. The rearrangement uses TRBV5-4 and TRBJ2-3, with 14 bases matching TRBD2. Germline trimming cut 3 bases from V and 2 bases from J; bases unmatched to any gene: 2. The CDR3 runs to 16 residues. Germline CDR1 and CDR2: SGHNT and YYREEE (reference sequence). The CDR3 region is CASSSGLAGVTDTQYF. The DNA for the CDR3 is TGTGCCAGCAGCTCGGGACTAGCGGGGGTCACAGATACGCAGTATTTT.

The gene calls are TRBV4-2 and TRBJ2-1, with TRBD2 matching over 10 bases. V was pared by 0 bases and J by 3 bases, with 5 bases of the junction left unmatched. Germline-derived CDR1 and CDR2 are LGHNA and YNFKEQ. The CDR3 has 17 residues. CDR3 DNA: TGTGCCAGCAGCCAAGACCGTGCTAGCGGGGGCTACAATGAGCAGTTCTTC. Encoded protein: CASSQDRASGGYNEQFF.

The rearrangement joins TRBV6-6 to TRBJ2-5; 13 bases map to TRBD2. CDR1 and CDR2 from the germline V gene are MNHNY and SVGAGI (reference sequence). The CDR3 is made up of 16 amino acids. With V trimmed by 5 bases and J by 4 bases, 7 bases remained unmatched. CDR3 loop: CASSGLAGESPETQYF. CDR3 DNA sequence: TGTGCCAGCAGTGGACTAGCGGGAGAAAGTCCAGAGACCCAGTACTTC.

This CDR3 is CASSPGQRWDTEAFF. The CDR3 DNA is TGTGCCAGCAGCCCGGGACAGCGGTGGGACACTGAAGCTTTCTTT. V gene TRBV28 combines with J gene TRBJ1-1; TRBD1 agrees at 7 bases. The V gene's germline CDR1 is MDHEN and CDR2 SYDVKM. The CDR3 extends over 15 amino acids. V was clipped by 6 bases and J by 3 bases; unmatched bases: 10.

The V and J genes are TRBV5-1 and TRBJ2-5; 9 nucleotides agree with TRBD1. V was pared by 4 bases and J by 5 bases, with 6 bases of the junction left unmatched. The germline CDR1 and CDR2 sequences are SGHRS and YFSETQ. This CDR3 is built from 14 residues. This CDR3 is CASSRTGVDETQYF. CDR3 coding DNA: TGCGCCAGCAGCCGGACAGGGGTTGATGAGACCCAGTACTTC.

The rearrangement joins TRBV28 to TRBJ1-1; D is unresolved. CDR3 length: 12 residues. Germline CDR1 reads MDHEN; CDR2 reads SYDVKM. Trimming pared 0 bases from V and 11 bases from J, leaving 10 bases between. The CDR3 DNA sequence: TGTGCCAGCAGTTTATGGGATTTGGGCGCTTTCTTT. It codes for CASSLWDLGAFF.

Of note for this clone: It may be a read error: a sequence one base away is much more abundant. The V and J genes are TRBV7-9 and TRBJ1-1; D unclear. The CDR3 is 11 amino acids. Trimming took off 5 bases at V and 1 base at J, with 2 bases between the two ends. Per germline, CDR1 SEHNR and CDR2 FQNEAQ (reference sequence). The chain's CDR3 is CASSRNTEAFF. The CDR3 DNA sequence: TGTGCCAGCAGCCGGAACACTGAAGCTTTCTTT.

The chain uses TRBV29-1 and TRBJ1-2, with D perhaps TRBD1 (5 bases). Per the germline V gene, CDR1 is SQVTM and CDR2 is ANQGSEA. The CDR3 consists of 14 residues. Trimming cost V 5 bases and J 5 bases, with 18 bases left between them. CDR3 protein: CSVRRGYGTYGYTF. The CDR3 DNA is TGCAGCGTTCGTAGGGGATACGGAACTTATGGCTACACCTTC.

The chain employs TRBV5-4 and TRBJ2-1, with D maybe TRBD2 (5 bases). Germline CDR1 is SGHNT and CDR2 is YYREEE (reference sequence). V was cut by 3 bases and J by 12 bases, with 19 bases left in between. The CDR3 consists of 14 residues. The CDR3 DNA sequence: TGTGCCAGCAGCTCCCCTGACTCGGGCCGGGGGCAGTTCTTC. It translates to CASSSPDSGRGQFF.

In its sample, this clone was seen a few times. The chain joins TRBV18 to TRBJ2-1; TRBD2 matches at 12 bases. The CDR3 has 15 amino acids. The germline V gene has CDR1 KGHSH and CDR2 LQKENI. J lost 9 bases, V lost 6 bases, and 9 bases had no gene match. The CDR3 loop reads CASSRGTSGRSEQFF. The CDR3 nucleotides read TGTGCCAGCTCGCGAGGGACTAGCGGGCGGAGTGAGCAGTTCTTC. Complete variable domain (other parts from reference TRBV18 and TRBJ2-1): NAGVMQNPRHLVRRRGQEARLRCSPMKGHSHVYWYRQLPEEGLKFMVYLQKENIIDESGMPKERFSAEFPKEGPSILRIQQVVRGDSAAYFCASSRGTSGRSEQFFGPGTRLTVL.

This chain joins TRBV4-3 and TRBJ2-1, with D tentatively TRBD1 (6 bases). V was pared by 4 bases and J by 0 bases, with 16 bases between. The CDR3 has 17 amino acids. CDR1 is LGHNA and CDR2 is YSLEER in the germline V gene. The CDR3 DNA reads TGCGCCAGCAGCCGAACCCCCGGGACACTCTCCTACAATGAGCAGTTCTTC. As protein: CASSRTPGTLSYNEQFF.

This chain joins TRBV6-5 and TRBJ2-7; a weak D match, TRBD2 (6 bases). Trimming removed 6 bases at V and 1 base at J, with 13 bases between. Germline V CDR1 and CDR2: MNHEY, SVGAGI. The CDR3 has 14 residues. In nucleotides, the CDR3 is TGTGCCAGCAGGGGTCGGAGGGAATCCTACGAGCAGTACTTC. It yields the protein CASRGRRESYEQYF.

J is TRBJ2-5 and V is TRBV7-9, with 7 bases that match TRBD2. The CDR3 has 15 amino acids. Germline CDR1 reads SEHNR; CDR2 reads FQNEAQ (reference sequence). V gave up 5 bases and J gave up 2 bases; unmatched junction bases: 8. The CDR3 is CASSPREGGQETQYF. Written as DNA, the CDR3 is TGTGCCAGCAGCCCCAGGGAGGGAGGGCAAGAGACCCAGTACTTC. The full variable domain, with the rest looked up from reference TRBV7-9 and TRBJ2-5, is DTGVSQNPRHKITKRGQNVTFRCDPISEHNRLYWYRQTLGQGPEFLTYFQNEAQLEKSRLLSDRFSAERPKGSFSTLEIQRTEQGDSAMYLCASSPREGGQETQYFGPGTRLLVL.

The CDR3 sequence: CASRARTGSFYEQYF. CDR3 nucleotide sequence: TGTGCCAGCAGGGCTCGGACAGGGTCCTTCTACGAGCAGTACTTC. This chain links TRBV6-1 with TRBJ2-7; TRBD1 matches 8 bases. With V trimmed by 6 bases and J by 3 bases, 10 bases remained unmatched. This CDR3 comprises 15 residues. In germline, CDR1 is MNHNS, CDR2 SASEGT.

V is TRBV6-7 and J is TRBJ2-3, with 11 bases aligning to TRBD2. TRBV6-7 belongs to the ORF category, with a function that is uncertain. Trimming cost V 5 bases and J 4 bases; bases outside gene matches: 11. The CDR3 totals 17 residues. The CDR3 loop is CASSVGHLAGGPDTQYF. The DNA for the CDR3 is TGTGCCAGCAGTGTAGGACACTTAGCGGGAGGGCCAGATACGCAGTATTTT.

The chain uses TRBV7-9 and TRBJ2-2, with D uncertain. This CDR3 has 14 residues. Per the germline V gene, CDR1 is SEHNR and CDR2 is FQNEAQ (reference sequence). The V gene lost 5 bases and the J gene lost 2 bases, with 9 bases spanning the gap. The CDR3 loop reads CASSLRGNTGELFF. The CDR3 DNA is TGTGCCAGCAGCCTCCGCGGTAACACCGGGGAGCTGTTTTTT.

The chain has TRBV19 and TRBJ2-2, with TRBD2 identical over 8 bases. This CDR3 is 17 amino acids long. CDR1 is LNHDA and CDR2 is SQIVND in the germline V gene (reference sequence). V lost 1 base and J lost 6; bases outside the gene matches: 10. CDR3 nucleotides: TGTGCCAGTAGTATAGTATTGGCTAGCGGGTTCTCCGGGGAGCTGTTTTTT. It is translated as CASSIVLASGFSGELFF.